These 31 T cell receptor beta chains share one sample of origin, sequenced in a study of OX40 agonist ivuxolimab in advanced cancers. Data came from immunoSEQ multiplex PCR; TCRdb stores just in-frame clones and leaves some out. The table lists approximately 72,000 clones, more than 65% of them singletons. This material consisted of CD4+ or CD8+ T cells sorted from blood, taken in a trial of the OX40 agonist ivuxolimab. The receptors were gathered from an adult with an advanced solid tumor such as melanoma, head and neck, liver or kidney cancer.

The chain links TRBV7-2 to TRBJ2-2; D is ambiguous. CDR1 and CDR2 (germline): SGHTA, FQGNSA. This CDR3 spans 14 amino acids. With 1 base removed from V and 7 bases from J, the gap between germline ends came to 10 bases. Written as DNA, the CDR3 is TGTGCCAGCAGCTTAGGTGGTGCTAGCGGGGAGCTGTTTTTT. It codes for CASSLGGASGELFF. Based on the CDR3 plus reference TRBV7-2 and TRBJ2-2, the full variable domain is GAGVSQSPSNKVTEKGKDVELRCDPISGHTALYWYRQSLGQGLEFLIYFQGNSAPDKSGLPSDRFSAERTGGSVSTLTIQRTQQEDSAVYLCASSLGGASGELFFGEGSRLTVL.

The V call is TRBV18, the J call TRBJ2-3; TRBD2 matches at 7 bases. The CDR3 length is 15 residues. Per germline, CDR1 KGHSH and CDR2 LQKENI. V gave up 3 bases and J gave up 2 bases; unmatched junction bases: 5. The CDR3 sequence is CASSPPGGNTDTQYF. The CDR3 DNA sequence: TGTGCCAGCTCACCTCCCGGGGGGAACACAGATACGCAGTATTTT. Based on the CDR3 plus reference TRBV18 and TRBJ2-3, the full variable domain is NAGVMQNPRHLVRRRGQEARLRCSPMKGHSHVYWYRQLPEEGLKFMVYLQKENIIDESGMPKERFSAEFPKEGPSILRIQQVVRGDSAAYFCASSPPGGNTDTQYFGPGTRLTVL.

The chain joins TRBV5-4 to TRBJ2-5, with D perhaps matching TRBD2 (5 bases). CDR3 length: 16 residues. The germline gives CDR1 SGHNT, CDR2 YYREEE (reference sequence). Trimming shortened V by 3 bases and J by 2 bases, and 17 bases separated the two germline ends. DNA of the CDR3: TGTGCCAGCAGCTCCGAGATGTTAACGGGACAAGAGACCCAGTACTTC. Translated, it gives CASSSEMLTGQETQYF.

In nucleotides, the CDR3 is TGTGCCAGTAGTATGCCTGGCGGGGGAATCACCGGGGAGCTGTTTTTT. Its translation: CASSMPGGGITGELFF. J is TRBJ2-2 and V is TRBV19, with 7 bases matching TRBD2. V shed 3 bases, J shed 4 bases, and the junction held 8 bases outside the gene matches. Germline CDR1 and CDR2: LNHDA and SQIVND (reference sequence). CDR3 length: 16 amino acids.

The rearrangement links TRBV28 to TRBJ1-4; unclear D gene. V lost 6 bases, J lost 5 bases, and 13 bases lay in between. Germline CDR1 and CDR2: MDHEN and SYDVKM. The CDR3 consists of 14 residues. The CDR3 region has the DNA TGTGCCAGCAGCCGACCGGCTGGGAATGAAAAACTGTTTTTT. Residues: CASSRPAGNEKLFF.

In this sample, this clone turned up a few times. The chain employs TRBV5-1 and TRBJ2-7; tentatively, D is TRBD1 (6 bases). Trimming removed 0 bases at V and 3 bases at J, with 10 bases between. Germline V gene lookup returns CDR1 SGHRS and CDR2 YFSETQ. The CDR3 has 14 amino acids. The CDR3 region is CASSLEQGYYEQYF. The CDR3 nucleotides read TGCGCCAGCAGCTTGGAGCAGGGGTACTACGAGCAGTACTTC.

The J gene is TRBJ1-6, the V gene TRBV10-3; D not certain. V was trimmed by 0 bases and J by 1 base, leaving 4 bases between them. Germline CDR1 is ENHRY and CDR2 is SYGVKD. The CDR3 spans 15 residues. The chain's CDR3 is CAISESLSYNSPLHF. The CDR3 DNA is TGTGCCATCAGTGAGTCCTTATCCTATAATTCACCCCTCCACTTT.

The chain couples TRBV7-2 to TRBJ2-3; D is unresolved. Germline V gives CDR1 SGHTA, CDR2 FQGNSA. Trimming pared 7 bases from V and 2 bases from J, leaving 19 bases between. The CDR3 contains 16 residues. In nucleotides, the CDR3 is TGTGCCAGCACCCCCCGTATCCCCCTAGTCACAGATACGCAGTATTTT. Protein product: CASTPRIPLVTDTQYF.

The chain carries TRBV6-1 and TRBJ1-2; D perhaps matches TRBD1 (5 bases). CDR3 length: 14 amino acids. The germline V gene encodes CDR1 MNHNS and CDR2 SASEGT. V shed 2 bases and J shed 8 bases, with 15 bases lying between them. DNA of the CDR3: TGTGCCAGCAGTGAAAGTTTAGGATCAGGGGGCTACACCTTC. Translating it yields CASSESLGSGGYTF.

This chain connects TRBV18 to TRBJ2-7, with 8 bases lining up with TRBD1. Per germline, CDR1 KGHSH and CDR2 LQKENI. The CDR3 is made up of 16 amino acids. Trimming removed 3 bases from V and 6 bases from J; junction bases left unmatched: 13. The CDR3 DNA reads TGTGCCAGCTCACCCTCCTTCGGACAGGGTTACAGCGAGCAGTACTTC. This codes for CASSPSFGQGYSEQYF.

The chain is built from TRBV6-1 and TRBJ1-2, with D uncertain. V lost 1 base to trimming and J lost 5 bases, with 11 bases between them. There are 14 residues in the CDR3. Germline values: CDR1 MNHNS, CDR2 SASEGT. CDR3 sequence: CASSEDIFWYGYTF. The CDR3 DNA is TGTGCCAGCAGTGAAGATATTTTTTGGTATGGCTACACCTTC.

In this sample, this clone turned up once. The DNA for the CDR3 is TGTGCCAGCAGCAACACCCCGCGACTAGAGGAGACCCAGTACTTC. Translating it yields CASSNTPRLEETQYF. The V and J genes are TRBV27 and TRBJ2-5, with D tentatively TRBD2 (6 bases). This CDR3 contains 15 residues. The V gene lost 6 bases and the J gene lost 5 bases, with 19 bases spanning the gap. Germline V gene data show CDR1 as MNHEY and CDR2 as SMNVEV (reference sequence).

The J gene is TRBJ1-4, the V gene TRBV7-2, with unresolved D. The CDR3 consists of 14 residues. The germline CDR1 and CDR2 sequences are SGHTA and FQGNSA. The ends were cut back, 2 bases at V and 7 bases at J, with 11 bases in the middle. CDR3 DNA: TGTGCCAGCAGCTTATTCTCAGGACCTGAAAAACTGTTTTTT. Amino acids: CASSLFSGPEKLFF.

This sequence joins TRBV5-1 and TRBJ2-7; 7 positions match TRBD2. The germline V gene encodes CDR1 SGHRS and CDR2 YFSETQ. J was trimmed by 6 bases and V by 0 bases; bases with no gene match: 12. This CDR3 spans 16 amino acids. The CDR3 DNA reads as TGCGCCAGCAGCTTGGATGGCGGGAGAGGTTCAGGCGAGCAGTACTTC. Protein sequence: CASSLDGGRGSGEQYF.

This clone was seen only once. The V and J genes are TRBV9 and TRBJ2-2, with a tentative D call TRBD1 (6 bases). V lost 4 bases and J 4 bases, leaving 11 bases between the germline ends. Germline values: CDR1 SGDLS, CDR2 YYNGEE. This CDR3 has 14 amino acids. DNA of the CDR3: TGTGCCAGCAGCCGCACAGGGATCACCGGGGAGCTGTTTTTT. This gives the protein CASSRTGITGELFF.

The V gene is TRBV28, the J gene TRBJ2-5; D unclear. V gave up 2 bases and J gave up 1 base, with 11 bases separating them. This CDR3 contains 15 residues. In germline, CDR1 is MDHEN, CDR2 SYDVKM. This CDR3 reads CASSLGSDPQETQYF. CDR3 DNA sequence: TGTGCCAGCAGTTTAGGATCGGACCCCCAAGAGACCCAGTACTTC.

The chain combines TRBV7-9 with TRBJ1-4; 10 bases agree with TRBD1. The CDR3 consists of 14 residues. Germline-derived CDR1 and CDR2 are SEHNR and FQNEAQ (reference sequence). Trimming removed 4 bases from V and 7 bases from J; junction bases left unmatched: 3. The CDR3 nucleotides read TGTGCCAGCAGCTCCGGGACAGGGGTTGAAAAACTGTTTTTT. This sequence encodes CASSSGTGVEKLFF.

The chain uses TRBV27 and TRBJ2-6, with D uncertain. The CDR3 contains 13 residues. The V gene's germline CDR1 is MNHEY and CDR2 SMNVEV (reference sequence). V was shortened by 7 bases and J by 0 bases, with 4 bases between the two germline ends. The CDR3 loop is CASTFSGANVLTF. In DNA, the CDR3 is TGTGCCAGCACTTTCTCTGGGGCCAACGTCCTGACTTTC.

This rearrangement joins TRBV9 to TRBJ1-3, with D unresolved. Trimming stripped 0 bases from V and 2 bases from J, with 21 bases between. Looked up from germline, CDR1 is SGDLS and CDR2 is YYNGEE. This CDR3 has 19 residues. CDR3 protein: CASSVDPGRPNTAGNTIYF. CDR3 in DNA: TGTGCCAGCAGCGTAGACCCCGGGAGACCGAACACGGCTGGAAACACCATATATTTT.

The CDR3 spells CASSPNSRGTDTQYF. The CDR3 DNA is TGCGCCAGCAGCCCCAATTCCAGGGGTACAGATACGCAGTATTTT. The rearrangement links TRBV4-3 to TRBJ2-3, with TRBD1 as a possible D gene (6 bases). Germline V gives CDR1 LGHNA, CDR2 YSLEER. CDR3 length: 15 residues. V lost 4 bases and J lost 3, with 14 bases in between.

This chain joins TRBV19 and TRBJ1-5; D not resolved. V lost 3 bases and J lost 4, with 4 bases in between. Germline V gene data show CDR1 as LNHDA and CDR2 as SQIVND (reference sequence). The CDR3 consists of 12 residues. DNA for the CDR3: TGTGCCAGTAGTATGCCGAATCAGCCCCAGCATTTT. Its protein is CASSMPNQPQHF.

The chain uses TRBV7-3 and TRBJ2-1; 10 bases are a match to TRBD2. CDR1 is SGHTA, CDR2 FQGTGA, per germline. The CDR3 extends over 16 amino acids. Trimming cost V 4 bases and J 6 bases; bases outside gene matches: 9. In DNA form, the CDR3 reads TGTGCCAGCAGCTCCCTACCCGGGACTAGCGCCAATGAGCAGTTCTTC. Encoded protein: CASSSLPGTSANEQFF.

V is TRBV2 and J is TRBJ2-3; no reliable D call. Germline V gives CDR1 SNHLY, CDR2 FYNNEI. Deletions cut 6 bases from V and 4 bases from J, with 8 bases between. This CDR3 region has 12 residues. The CDR3 coding sequence is TGTGCCAGCAGCTTTTTCGCAGATACGCAGTATTTT. It codes for CASSFFADTQYF.

V is TRBV18 and J is TRBJ2-5, with a possible D match to TRBD2 (6 bases). The CDR3 covers 15 residues. The germline CDR1 and CDR2 sequences are KGHSH and LQKENI. V dropped 5 bases and J dropped 1 base, with 14 bases sitting between them. The CDR3 loop reads CASSRLEGTQETQYF. As DNA, the CDR3 is TGTGCCAGCTCAAGGTTGGAGGGTACCCAAGAGACCCAGTACTTC.

The J gene is TRBJ2-7, the V gene TRBV5-1, with D perhaps matching TRBD2 (5 bases). V lost 3 bases and J lost 0, with 19 bases in between. The germline V gene has CDR1 SGHRS and CDR2 YFSETQ. This CDR3 region has 17 residues. The CDR3 region has the DNA TGCGCCAGCAGCTCCTTAACCGACCCGAGCGGCTCCTACGAGCAGTACTTC. This translates into CASSSLTDPSGSYEQYF.

This clone was seen once. The chain uses TRBV4-3 and TRBJ2-1; D is possibly TRBD2 (5 bases). The CDR3 length is 15 residues. CDR1 and CDR2 (germline): LGHNA, YSLEER. V lost 5 bases, J lost 4 bases, and 15 bases lay in between. CDR3 coding DNA: TGCGCCAGCAGCTTGAACTCTCAGCGGTACAATGAGCAGTTCTTC. This codes for CASSLNSQRYNEQFF.

The rearrangement links TRBV5-4 to TRBJ2-7; no definite D call. The V gene's germline CDR1 is SGHNT and CDR2 YYREEE (reference sequence). V gave up 0 bases and J gave up 2 bases, with 9 bases separating them. The CDR3 extends over 14 amino acids. For the CDR3, the DNA is TGTGCCAGCAGCTTGGGGCGGATTCCCTACGAGCAGTACTTC. This encodes CASSLGRIPYEQYF.

The chain is built from TRBV11-3 and TRBJ2-1; 7 nucleotides agree with TRBD2. Germline V lookup: CDR1 SGHNT, CDR2 YENEEA. This CDR3 has 16 amino acids. V was pared by 1 base and J by 4 bases, with 7 bases of the junction left unmatched. CDR3 DNA: TGTGCCAGCAGCTTAGGAGTGGGAGGGCCGTACAATGAGCAGTTCTTC. Translation: CASSLGVGGPYNEQFF.

The chain is built from TRBV30 and TRBJ1-5; D unresolved. CDR1 GTSNPN and CDR2 SVGIG come from the germline V gene (reference sequence). CDR3 length equals 14 residues. V shed 3 bases and J shed 3 bases, with 12 bases lying between them. The CDR3 loop reads CAWRLGRDNQPQHF. As DNA, the CDR3 is TGTGCCTGGAGATTAGGCCGGGACAATCAGCCCCAGCATTTT.

The chain combines TRBV5-1 with TRBJ1-2; 12 bases are shared with TRBD1. With 4 bases clipped from V and 8 bases from J, the junction kept 9 bases outside the gene matches. The CDR3 sequence is 15 residues long. The germline CDR1 and CDR2 sequences are SGHRS and YFSETQ. This chain's CDR3 is CASSQASGQGAGYTF. Written as DNA, the CDR3 is TGCGCCAGCAGCCAGGCCTCGGGACAGGGGGCCGGCTACACCTTC.

This clone has only one observation. The chain employs TRBV28 and TRBJ2-7; D not certain. V shed 6 bases and J shed 0 bases, with 18 bases lying between them. This CDR3 region has 16 residues. In germline, CDR1 is MDHEN, CDR2 SYDVKM. The CDR3 protein is CASSSPETRSSYEQYF. The CDR3, as DNA: TGTGCCAGCAGCTCTCCCGAGACAAGATCCTCCTACGAGCAGTACTTC.